This section outlines one T cell receptor beta chain sequence together with its context. Its target antigen remains unknown. The input lacks base qualities; no much larger clone sits a single base away. For TCR Vbeta sequencing, memory CD4+ T cells were sorted ex vivo from the peripheral blood of narcolepsy patients and healthy controls. This specimen belongs to a study of T cells in narcolepsy listed by TCRdb under 2018. Regarding the complete study: Patients with narcolepsy type 1 or type 2 (NT1, NT2) were enrolled in the study together with healthy control donors. The study used TCR Vbeta sequencing to track clonotypes in blood and CSF while looking for autoreactive T cells in narcolepsy patients that target self-antigens of hypocretin neurons (hypocretin, TRIB2). Paper-wide results and their limitations: HCRT-specific and TRIB2-specific autoreactive clonotypes were highlighted in plots that compared CD4+ T cell clonotypes in CSF versus blood from the same patient. Some blood memory CD4+ repertoires from patients and controls contained no sequences matching autoreactive T cell clones. Autoreactive clonotypes were reported to be detected serially in the blood of the same patients and of different patients, but not in the blood of healthy controls. Numbers of sequenced blood memory CD4+ clonotypes were comparable, averaging approximately 42,000 in patients and 33,354 in controls.

Libraries were made using the immunoSEQ multiplex PCR assay. The table was pulled from immuneACCESS by TCRdb, which kept in-frame rearrangements only. Such tables lose some clones; where checked, under half of the loss comes from unresolved V genes, and the rest has no known cause. The sample table holds 23,000 or so clones, of which 84% were seen once. Of the sample, roughly 1.3% falls within the top ten clones. The CDR3 has 18 amino acids, counting the end cysteine and phenylalanine. The sequence is cut down to CDR3 DNA, 54 bases in frame from base 1. The chain employs TRBV21-1 and TRBJ2-1; TRBD1 is taken as the D call from the table, unchecked against the DNA. TRBV21-1 is a pseudogene. Sequenced sample: CD45RA- memory CD4+ T cells from PBMCs. The cell subset or site label, as the study defines it: memory T cells sorted ex vivo from peripheral blood. This receptor was taken from a human donor with narcolepsy. The sequence in DNA is TGTGCCAGCAGCAAAGCCTGGCGGGGACAGAACTCCTACAATGAGCAGTTCTTC. Its translation is CASSKAWRGQNSYNEQFF.